This paragraph covers one T cell receptor beta chain sequence. Clones were sequenced by immunoSEQ multiplex PCR, and TCRdb holds only the in-frame ones, with some missing. The sample yields over 50,000 clones, 65% to 85% seen once. The CDR3 covers 13 residues. Trimming removed 4 bases from V and 5 bases from J, with 9 bases in between. This entry belongs to a study of T cell responses to AZD1222 COVID-19 vaccine. The receptor's source is an adult in good health. This specimen was peripheral blood, taken on day 0 of AZD1222 vaccination. The V and J genes are TRBV12-3 or TRBV12-4 and TRBJ2-1; D gene uncertain. CDR3 in amino acids: CASSSTVDNEQFF. CDR3 nucleotide sequence: TGTGCCAGCAGTTCTACAGTGGACAATGAGCAGTTCTTC.